The rows below give T cell receptor beta chains drawn from one sample of a study of blood T cell repertoires in COVID-19. Here immunoSEQ multiplex PCR was the method, and the copy in TCRdb shows in-frame clones only, minus some. Of some 93,000 clones in the sample, 75% to 90% were seen once. Sample: peripheral blood. The receptors originated from a woman aged 80 or over with acute or convalescent COVID-19. CDR3s include the opening cysteine and the closing phenylalanine or tryptophan.

J: TRBJ2-2; V: TRBV9; CDR3: CASSALAGGPVTGELFF
J: TRBJ1-1; V: TRBV5-1; CDR3: CASSLRPPGTEAFF
J: TRBJ2-1; V: TRBV7-9; CDR3: CASSLLPGGADNEQFF
J: TRBJ2-7; V: TRBV4-2; CDR3: CASSLNDPRTGGEYEQYF
J: TRBJ1-2; V: TRBV4-1; CDR3: CASSPGTGVLGNGYTF
J: TRBJ1-4; V: TRBV30; CDR3: CAWSPGGGNNEKLFF
J: TRBJ2-3; V: TRBV7-2; CDR3: CASSFSGQGKVDTQYF
J: TRBJ1-4; V: TRBV20-1; CDR3: CSASNSGTGNEKLFF
J: TRBJ2-3; V: TRBV7-2; CDR3: CASSYRGTDTQYF
J: TRBJ2-1; V: TRBV27; CDR3: CASSLDSSLDEQFF
J: TRBJ1-1; V: TRBV15; CDR3: CATSRRDKSNTEAFF
J: TRBJ2-7; V: TRBV5-1; CDR3: CASSPGTGGYEQYF
J: TRBJ1-3; V: TRBV6-5; CDR3: CASSPPAVNTIYF
J: TRBJ1-5; V: TRBV7-9; CDR3: CASSPGTSLNQPQHF
J: TRBJ2-7; V: TRBV6-5; CDR3: CASSPGQRGGTYF
J: TRBJ2-7; V: TRBV5-4; CDR3: CASSSRGGSSYEQYF
J: TRBJ2-7; V: TRBV4-2; CDR3: CASSQEVGVAGAHEQYF
J: TRBJ1-2; V: TRBV28; CDR3: CASSLGRGPPGYTF
J: TRBJ2-7; V: TRBV27; CDR3: CASSGQSAGEQYF
J: TRBJ2-7; V: TRBV27; CDR3: CASSGPAGVFRQQYF
J: TRBJ2-7; V: TRBV6-5; CDR3: CASSYPRGGVYEQYF
J: TRBJ2-7; V: TRBV5-1; CDR3: CASSPGTRGEYEQYF
J: TRBJ2-2; V: TRBV7-9; CDR3: CASSTGTGGTWELFF
J: TRBJ1-5; V: TRBV6-2/TRBV6-3; CDR3: CASSYSDRIKQPQHF
J: TRBJ1-4; V: TRBV29-1; CDR3: CSGTGGAGVFF
J: TRBJ2-1; V: TRBV2; CDR3: CASSVDRGRNEQFF
J: TRBJ1-2; V: TRBV7-8; CDR3: CASSFRDRDGYTF
J: TRBJ1-3; V: TRBV19; CDR3: CASSGGYGNTIYF
J: TRBJ1-1; V: TRBV30; CDR3: CAWSTGGREGTEAFF
J: TRBJ1-5; V: TRBV24-1; CDR3: CATSGGRGLNQPQHF